Shown below are 6 T cell receptor beta chains from a single sample sequenced in a study of blood T cell repertoires in COVID-19. Clones were sequenced by immunoSEQ multiplex PCR, and TCRdb holds only the in-frame ones, with some missing. This sample has some 300,000 clones, with about 90% found just once. The sample taken for sequencing was PBMCs or T cells enriched from blood (not recorded which). These receptor sequences come from a woman aged 25 to 45 who had recovered from COVID-19.

The J gene is TRBJ1-2, the V gene TRBV9, with 9 bases fitting TRBD1. The CDR3 covers 15 residues. The V gene's germline CDR1 is SGDLS and CDR2 YYNGEE. J was trimmed by 0 bases and V by 3 bases; bases with no gene match: 3. In DNA form, the CDR3 reads TGTGCCAGCAGCGAGGGGGACAGGGCTAACTATGGCTACACCTTC. Translated, it gives CASSEGDRANYGYTF. Full variable domain (missing parts from reference TRBV9 and TRBJ1-2): DSGVTQTPKHLITATGQRVTLRCSPRSGDLSVYWYQQSLDQGLQFLIQYYNGEERAKGNILERFSAQQFPDLHSELNLSSLELGDSALYFCASSEGDRANYGYTFGSGTRLTVV.

The rearrangement uses TRBV10-3 and TRBJ2-1; 9 positions match TRBD2. Per germline, CDR1 ENHRY and CDR2 SYGVKD. V gave up 0 bases and J gave up 8 bases; unmatched junction bases: 11. The CDR3 totals 17 residues. CDR3 sequence reads: CAISESASGNFGDEQFF. DNA of the CDR3: TGTGCCATCAGTGAGTCGGCTAGCGGGAACTTTGGCGATGAGCAGTTCTTC.

V is TRBV7-2 and J is TRBJ2-5; D unclear. CDR1 is SGHTA, CDR2 FQGNSA, per germline. The length of the CDR3 is 12 residues. V shed 5 bases and J shed 4 bases, with 8 bases lying between them. The CDR3 sequence is CASSGQRETQYF. CDR3 nucleotides: TGTGCCAGCAGCGGGCAGAGAGAGACCCAGTACTTC.

At least ten counts were recorded for this clone. The chain carries TRBV29-1 and TRBJ2-7; maybe TRBD2 (6 bases). Germline V gene sequence: CDR1 SQVTM, CDR2 ANQGSEA. CDR3 length equals 14 residues. V was shortened by 7 bases and J by 3 bases, with 19 bases between the two germline ends. The CDR3 DNA reads as TGCAGCGCGAGCCCCGGGACGGACTACTACGAGCAGTACTTC. Protein: CSASPGTDYYEQYF.

J is TRBJ2-7 and V is TRBV6-5, with a tentative D call TRBD2 (7 bases). The V and J ends lost 8 bases and 7 bases respectively, with 18 bases between them. The germline gives CDR1 MNHEY, CDR2 SVGAGI. CDR3 length: 13 residues. The CDR3 sequence: CASWEGGRVEQYF. CDR3 DNA: TGTGCCAGCTGGGAGGGGGGGAGGGTAGAGCAGTACTTC.

CDR3 sequence reads: CASSMRGQGFEQYF. The DNA of the CDR3 is TGTGCCAGTAGTATGCGGGGACAGGGGTTCGAGCAGTACTTC. The chain carries TRBV19 and TRBJ2-7; 10 bases are a match to TRBD1. This CDR3 contains 14 residues. V gave up 3 bases and J gave up 6 bases; unmatched junction bases: 5. Germline V CDR1 and CDR2: LNHDA, SQIVND (reference sequence).